What follows is one T cell receptor beta chain and its context. Authors' data handling: The authors estimated nucleated cell counts from reference gene primer amplification. Generated by immunoSEQ multiplex PCR, the TCRdb table keeps only in-frame clones and is missing some. V and J calls and clone size are those listed in that table; D and trimming were worked out from the DNA. The table has about 400,000 clones, approximately 88% seen once; the top ten hold roughly 1.2%. This CDR3 region has 14 residues. Germline V CDR1 and CDR2: GTSNPN, SVGIG (reference sequence). V was trimmed by 0 bases and J by 0 bases, leaving 8 bases between them. This sample was included in a study of blood T cell repertoires in COVID-19. Study background: Both acute and convalescent COVID-19 samples were obtained from the United States, Italy and Spain. Nucleic acid was either cDNA or gDNA, and it came from T cells, B-cell-depleted T cells, or PBMCs.

The V and J genes are TRBV30 and TRBJ1-1; D is uncertain. The sequence derives from a man aged 35-49 years with acute or convalescent COVID-19. Sequenced sample: peripheral blood. DNA for the CDR3: TGTGCCTGGAGTGTCGGTTTCCTGAACACTGAAGCTTTCTTT. It is translated as CAWSVGFLNTEAFF.